The following is a T cell receptor (beta chain) sequence with its context. Its antigen is not identified. These data come from a study of CD8+ T cells in alopecia areata. Overall study findings and caveats: Resident alphabeta T-cell populations of normal skin are likewise subject to sequencing in scalp samples.

This CDR3 region has 15 residues. Trimming took 1 base from V and 3 from J; bases not matched to a gene: 3. Germline loops: CDR1 SNHLY, CDR2 FYNNEI. After isolation, RNA underwent reverse transcription to generate cDNA as the sequencing template. Assay used: immunoSEQ multiplex PCR; TCRdb lists only in-frame clones, some missing. The sample holds roughly 150,000 clones, around 62% seen once. Sequences were obtained from CD8+ T cells sorted from blood. This clonotype was sampled from a human donor in good health. This chain uses TRBV2 with TRBJ2-7; 10 nucleotides agree with TRBD2. Here the CDR3 DNA reads TGTGCCAGCAGTGAAGTCAGCGGGAGGGTCTACGAGCAGTACTTC. This sequence encodes CASSEVSGRVYEQYF.